This TCR beta chain was observed in a study of identical twins. Study conclusions and caveats: For zero-insertion analyses, partial confounding could come from invariant MAIT and iNKT cells.

MiXCR, applied by TCRdb to the 5' RACE reads, yields one record per CDR3 protein. Of 500,000 to 700,000 distinct CDR3 sequences in the sample, around 7.5% were seen once. A note on this clonotype: What it binds is unknown.

This CDR3 is built from 20 residues. Germline-derived CDR1 and CDR2 are MGHRA and YSYEKL. V lost 1 base and J lost 6; bases outside the gene matches: 18. A further study also used this sample, focusing on yellow fever vaccine responses in identical twins. This second study notes: Twins reportedly showed a vaccine T cell response that seemed partly convergent and partly personalized.

The sequence derives from a woman under 30 in good health. This chain uses TRBV4-1 with TRBJ2-1; 10 nucleotides line up with TRBD2. What was sequenced was PBMCs. CDR3 in DNA: TGCGCCAGCAGCCAAGCGGGCCCCCACTACGGACTAGCGGATACCAATGAGCAGTTCTTC. Its translation is CASSQAGPHYGLADTNEQFF.